A single sample is the source of the 5 T cell receptor beta chains below, sequenced in a study of PD-L1 blockade in urothelial cancer. Time point meaning: pretreatment peripheral blood. Measured with immunoSEQ multiplex PCR; TCRdb has only the in-frame clones, and not every one. The data show 43,000 or so clones, with 80% seen just once and about 17% held by the top ten. Specimen: PBMCs, collected around atezolizumab (anti-PD-L1) treatment. The source of these receptors is a man between 60 and 70 years old with urothelial cancer.

This clone was seen a single time. The chain employs TRBV28 and TRBJ2-7, with D perhaps matching TRBD2 (6 bases). Germline V gene sequence: CDR1 MDHEN, CDR2 SYDVKM. CDR3 length: 15 amino acids. With 4 bases removed from V and 3 bases from J, the gap between germline ends came to 16 bases. The CDR3 coding sequence is TGTGCCAGCAGTTCTCCGGGACTGGCCGTCTACGAGCAGTACTTC. Its protein product is CASSSPGLAVYEQYF. Using reference TRBV28 and TRBJ2-7 for the parts outside the CDR3, the full variable domain is DVKVTQSSRYLVKRTGEKVFLECVQDMDHENMFWYRQDPGLGLRLIYFSYDVKMKEKGDIPEGYSVSREKKERFSLILESASTNQTSMYLCASSSPGLAVYEQYFGPGTRLTVT.

The chain has TRBV2 and TRBJ1-2; D is undetermined. The V gene's germline CDR1 is SNHLY and CDR2 FYNNEI. The CDR3 has 13 amino acids. V was clipped by 7 bases and J by 7 bases, with 16 bases between them. The CDR3 is CASNFARILGYTF. The CDR3 DNA reads as TGTGCCAGCAACTTTGCCCGTATTCTTGGCTACACCTTC.

Here the CDR3 reads CASSLTGEGYTF. The CDR3 DNA follows: TGTGCCAGCAGCCTTACAGGGGAGGGCTACACCTTC. The rearrangement joins TRBV7-9 to TRBJ1-2; 7 bases fit TRBD1. The length of the CDR3 is 12 residues. J lost 8 bases, V lost 5 bases, and 5 bases had no gene match. Germline values: CDR1 SEHNR, CDR2 FQNEAQ (reference sequence). Variable domain in full (rest from reference TRBV7-9 and TRBJ1-2): DTGVSQNPRHKITKRGQNVTFRCDPISEHNRLYWYRQTLGQGPEFLTYFQNEAQLEKSRLLSDRFSAERPKGSFSTLEIQRTEQGDSAMYLCASSLTGEGYTFGSGTRLTVV.

The chain couples TRBV6-5 to TRBJ2-1, with 7 bases fitting TRBD1. With 6 bases clipped from V and 8 bases from J, the junction kept 13 bases outside the gene matches. The CDR3 sequence is 15 residues long. Germline V gene lookup returns CDR1 MNHEY and CDR2 SVGAGI. CDR3 sequence (DNA): TGTGCCAGCAGCCTAACGACAGGGTATGTCGATGAGCAGTTCTTC. It is translated as CASSLTTGYVDEQFF.

The CDR3 sequence is CASSPPGRGNTGELFF. The DNA for the CDR3 is TGTGCCAGCTCACCACCGGGGCGCGGGAACACCGGGGAGCTGTTTTTT. The rearrangement uses TRBV18 and TRBJ2-2; tentatively, D is TRBD1 (5 bases). The CDR3 extends over 16 amino acids. V was clipped by 0 bases and J by 1 base, with 9 bases between them. Germline V gives CDR1 KGHSH, CDR2 LQKENI.